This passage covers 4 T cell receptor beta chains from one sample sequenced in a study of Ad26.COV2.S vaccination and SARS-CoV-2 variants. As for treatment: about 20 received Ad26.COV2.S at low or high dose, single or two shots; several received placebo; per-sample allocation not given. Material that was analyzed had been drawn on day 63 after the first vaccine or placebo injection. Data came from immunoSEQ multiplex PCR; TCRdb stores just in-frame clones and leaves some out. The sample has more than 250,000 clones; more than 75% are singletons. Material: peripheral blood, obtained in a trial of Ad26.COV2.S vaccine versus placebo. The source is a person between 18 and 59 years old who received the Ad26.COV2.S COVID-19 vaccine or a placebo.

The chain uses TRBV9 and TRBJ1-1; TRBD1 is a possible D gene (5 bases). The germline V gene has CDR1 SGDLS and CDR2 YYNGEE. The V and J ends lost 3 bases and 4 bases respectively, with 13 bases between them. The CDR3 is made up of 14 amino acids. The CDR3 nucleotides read TGTGCCAGCAGCGCACCCACAGGAGTCACTGAAGCTTTCTTT. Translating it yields CASSAPTGVTEAFF.

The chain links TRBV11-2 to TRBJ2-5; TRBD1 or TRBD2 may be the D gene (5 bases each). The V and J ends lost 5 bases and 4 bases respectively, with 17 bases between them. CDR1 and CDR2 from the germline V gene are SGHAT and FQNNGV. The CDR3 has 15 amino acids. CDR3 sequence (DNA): TGTGCCAGCAGCCGCAGGGCCGAGGGGCCAGAGACCCAGTACTTC. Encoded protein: CASSRRAEGPETQYF.

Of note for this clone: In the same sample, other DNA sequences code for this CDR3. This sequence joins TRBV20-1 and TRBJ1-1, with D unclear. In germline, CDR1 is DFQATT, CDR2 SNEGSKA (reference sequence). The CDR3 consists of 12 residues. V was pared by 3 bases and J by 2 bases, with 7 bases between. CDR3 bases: TGCAGTGCTAGTTCGTCTAACACTGAAGCTTTCTTT. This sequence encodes CSASSSNTEAFF.

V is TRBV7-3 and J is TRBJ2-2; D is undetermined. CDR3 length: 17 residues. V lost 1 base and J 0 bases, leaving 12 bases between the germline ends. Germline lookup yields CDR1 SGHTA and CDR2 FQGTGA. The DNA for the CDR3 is TGTGCCAGCAGCTTAAGTTCGGCAGCCGCGAACACCGGGGAGCTGTTTTTT. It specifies CASSLSSAAANTGELFF.